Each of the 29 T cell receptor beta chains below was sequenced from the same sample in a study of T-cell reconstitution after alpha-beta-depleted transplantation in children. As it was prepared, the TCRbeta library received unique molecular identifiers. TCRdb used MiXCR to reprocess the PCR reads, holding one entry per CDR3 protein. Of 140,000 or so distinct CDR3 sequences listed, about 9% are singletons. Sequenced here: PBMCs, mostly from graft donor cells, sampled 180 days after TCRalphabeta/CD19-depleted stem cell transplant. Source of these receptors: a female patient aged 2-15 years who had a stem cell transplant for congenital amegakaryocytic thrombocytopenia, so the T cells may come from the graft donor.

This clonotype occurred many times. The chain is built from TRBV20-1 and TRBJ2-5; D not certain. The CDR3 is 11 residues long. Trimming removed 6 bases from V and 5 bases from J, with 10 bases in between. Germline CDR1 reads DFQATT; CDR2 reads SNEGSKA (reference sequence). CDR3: CSAGSRETQYF. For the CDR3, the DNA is TGCAGTGCGGGTTCCCGCGAGACCCAGTACTTC.

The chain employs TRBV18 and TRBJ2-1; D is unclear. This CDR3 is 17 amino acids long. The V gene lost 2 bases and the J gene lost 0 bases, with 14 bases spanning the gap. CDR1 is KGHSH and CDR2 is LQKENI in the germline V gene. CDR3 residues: CASSPRLTDSSYNEQFF. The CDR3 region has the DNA TGTGCCAGCTCACCAAGGCTCACTGACTCCTCCTACAATGAGCAGTTCTTC. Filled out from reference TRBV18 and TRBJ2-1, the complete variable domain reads NAGVMQNPRHLVRRRGQEARLRCSPMKGHSHVYWYRQLPEEGLKFMVYLQKENIIDESGMPKERFSAEFPKEGPSILRIQQVVRGDSAAYFCASSPRLTDSSYNEQFFGPGTRLTVL.

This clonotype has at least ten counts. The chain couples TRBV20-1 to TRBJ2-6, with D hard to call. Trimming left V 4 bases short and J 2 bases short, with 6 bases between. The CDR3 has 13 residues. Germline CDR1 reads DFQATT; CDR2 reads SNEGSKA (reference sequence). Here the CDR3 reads CSAKEAGANVLTF. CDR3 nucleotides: TGCAGTGCTAAAGAGGCTGGGGCCAACGTCCTGACTTTC.

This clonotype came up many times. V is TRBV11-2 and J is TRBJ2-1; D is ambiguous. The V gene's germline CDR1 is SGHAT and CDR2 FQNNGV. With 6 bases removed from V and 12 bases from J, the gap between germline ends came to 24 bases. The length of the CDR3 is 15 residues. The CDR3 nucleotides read TGTGCCAGCAGACCTAACCTTGGACCGTCCGTCTGGCAGTTCTTC. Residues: CASRPNLGPSVWQFF.

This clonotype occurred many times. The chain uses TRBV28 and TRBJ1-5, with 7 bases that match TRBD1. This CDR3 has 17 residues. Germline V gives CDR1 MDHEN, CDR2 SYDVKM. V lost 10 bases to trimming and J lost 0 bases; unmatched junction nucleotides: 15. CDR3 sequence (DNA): TGTGCCACCCAAATAATCACCGGGACAGATAGCAATCAGCCCCAGCATTTT. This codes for CATQIITGTDSNQPQHF.

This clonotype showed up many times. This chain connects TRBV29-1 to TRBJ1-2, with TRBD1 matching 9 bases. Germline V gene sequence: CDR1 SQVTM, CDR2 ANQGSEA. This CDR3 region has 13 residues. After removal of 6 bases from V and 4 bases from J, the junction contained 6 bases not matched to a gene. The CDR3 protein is CSVLGGQGYGYTF. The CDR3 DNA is TGCAGCGTCTTGGGGGGACAGGGCTATGGCTACACCTTC.

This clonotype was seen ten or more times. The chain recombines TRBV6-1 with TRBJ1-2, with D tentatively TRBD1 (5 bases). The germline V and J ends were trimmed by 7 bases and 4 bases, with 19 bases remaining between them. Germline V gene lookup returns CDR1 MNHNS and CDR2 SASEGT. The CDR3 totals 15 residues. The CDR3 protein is CASTSYEVGGYGYTF. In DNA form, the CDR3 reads TGTGCCAGCACCTCCTACGAAGTGGGGGGCTATGGCTACACCTTC.

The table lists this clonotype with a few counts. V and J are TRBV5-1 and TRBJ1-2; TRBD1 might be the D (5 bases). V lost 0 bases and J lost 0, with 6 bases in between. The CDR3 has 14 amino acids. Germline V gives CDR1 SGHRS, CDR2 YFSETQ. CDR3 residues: CASSLEGPNYGYTF. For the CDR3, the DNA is TGCGCCAGCAGCTTGGAGGGACCTAACTATGGCTACACCTTC. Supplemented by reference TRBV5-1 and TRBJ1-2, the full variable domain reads KAGVTQTPRYLIKTRGQQVTLSCSPISGHRSVSWYQQTPGQGLQFLFEYFSETQRNKGNFPGRFSGRQFSNSRSEMNVSTLELGDSALYLCASSLEGPNYGYTFGSGTRLTVV.

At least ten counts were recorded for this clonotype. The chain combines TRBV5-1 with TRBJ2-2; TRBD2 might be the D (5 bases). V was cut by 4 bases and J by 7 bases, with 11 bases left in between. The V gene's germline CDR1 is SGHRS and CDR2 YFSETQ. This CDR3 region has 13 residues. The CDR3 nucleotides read TGCGCCAGCAGCGTGGCCCGGGGCGGGGAGCTGTTTTTT. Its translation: CASSVARGGELFF.

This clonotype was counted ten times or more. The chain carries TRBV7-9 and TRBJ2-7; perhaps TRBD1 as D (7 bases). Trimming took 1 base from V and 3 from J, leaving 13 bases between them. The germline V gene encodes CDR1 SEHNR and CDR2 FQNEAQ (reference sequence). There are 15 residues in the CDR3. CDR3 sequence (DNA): TGTGCCAGCAGCTTAGTGGCAGGGGGGAACTACGAGCAGTACTTC. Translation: CASSLVAGGNYEQYF.

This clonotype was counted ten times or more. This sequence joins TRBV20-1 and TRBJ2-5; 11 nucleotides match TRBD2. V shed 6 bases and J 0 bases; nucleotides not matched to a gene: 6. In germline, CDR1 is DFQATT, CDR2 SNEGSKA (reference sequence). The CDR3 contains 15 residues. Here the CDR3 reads CSAGRLAGNQETQYF. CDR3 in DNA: TGCAGTGCGGGTCGACTAGCGGGGAACCAAGAGACCCAGTACTTC.

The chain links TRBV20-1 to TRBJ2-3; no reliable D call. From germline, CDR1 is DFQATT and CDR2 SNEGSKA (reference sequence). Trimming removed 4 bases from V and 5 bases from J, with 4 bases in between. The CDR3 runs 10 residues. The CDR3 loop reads CSAMRDTQYF. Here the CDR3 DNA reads TGCAGTGCTATGAGAGATACGCAGTATTTT.

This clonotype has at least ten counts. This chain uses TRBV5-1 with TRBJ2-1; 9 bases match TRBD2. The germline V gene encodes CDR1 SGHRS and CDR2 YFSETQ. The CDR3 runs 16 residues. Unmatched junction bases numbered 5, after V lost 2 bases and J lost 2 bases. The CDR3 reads CASSLLAGGTYNEQFF. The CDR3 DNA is TGCGCCAGCAGCTTACTAGCGGGTGGGACCTACAATGAGCAGTTCTTC.

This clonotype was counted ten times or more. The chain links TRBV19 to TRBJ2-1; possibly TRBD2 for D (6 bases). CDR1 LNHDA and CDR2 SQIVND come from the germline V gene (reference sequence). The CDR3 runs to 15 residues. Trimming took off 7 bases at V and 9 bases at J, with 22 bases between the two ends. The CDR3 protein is CASTSPMGRMGEQFF. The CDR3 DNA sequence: TGTGCCAGTACCTCCCCAATGGGGAGGATGGGTGAGCAGTTCTTC.

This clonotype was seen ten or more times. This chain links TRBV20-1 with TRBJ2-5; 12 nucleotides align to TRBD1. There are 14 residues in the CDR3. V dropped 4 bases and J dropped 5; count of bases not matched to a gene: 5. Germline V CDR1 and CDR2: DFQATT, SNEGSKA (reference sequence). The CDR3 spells CSATGTGGLETQYF. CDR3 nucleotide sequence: TGCAGTGCTACTGGGACAGGGGGCTTGGAGACCCAGTACTTC.

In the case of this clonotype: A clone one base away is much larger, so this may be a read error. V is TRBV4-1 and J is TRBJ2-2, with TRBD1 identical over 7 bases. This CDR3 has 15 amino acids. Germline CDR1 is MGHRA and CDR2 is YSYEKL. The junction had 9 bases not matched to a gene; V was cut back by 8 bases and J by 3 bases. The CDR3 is CASGRVGQHTGELFF. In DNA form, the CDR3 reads TGCGCCAGCGGCCGAGTGGGACAGCACACCGGGGAGCTGTTTTTT.

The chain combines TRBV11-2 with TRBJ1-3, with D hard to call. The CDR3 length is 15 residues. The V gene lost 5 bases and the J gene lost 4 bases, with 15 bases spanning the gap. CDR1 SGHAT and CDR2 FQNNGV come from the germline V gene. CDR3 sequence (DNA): TGTGCCAGCAGCCCCGGACGGCTTGGGGGAAACACCATATATTTT. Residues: CASSPGRLGGNTIYF. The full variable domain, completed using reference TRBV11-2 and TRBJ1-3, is EAGVAQSPRYKIIEKRQSVAFWCNPISGHATLYWYQQILGQGPKLLIQFQNNGVVDDSQLPKDRFSAERLKGVDSTLKIQPAKLEDSAVYLCASSPGRLGGNTIYFGEGSWLTVV.

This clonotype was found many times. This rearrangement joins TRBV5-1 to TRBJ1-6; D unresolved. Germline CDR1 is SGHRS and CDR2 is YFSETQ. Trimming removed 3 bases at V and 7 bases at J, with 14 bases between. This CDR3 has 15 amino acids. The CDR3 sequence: CASSSGWITNSPLHF. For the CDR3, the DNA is TGCGCCAGCAGCTCCGGATGGATAACGAATTCACCCCTCCACTTT.

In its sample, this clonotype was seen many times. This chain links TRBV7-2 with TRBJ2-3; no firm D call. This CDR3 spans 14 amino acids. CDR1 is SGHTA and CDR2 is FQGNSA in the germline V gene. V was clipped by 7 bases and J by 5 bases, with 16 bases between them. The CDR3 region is CASTSRSSLDTQYF. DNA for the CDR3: TGTGCCAGCACCTCCCGTAGCTCGTTAGATACGCAGTATTTT. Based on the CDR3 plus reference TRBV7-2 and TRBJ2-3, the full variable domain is GAGVSQSPSNKVTEKGKDVELRCDPISGHTALYWYRQSLGQGLEFLIYFQGNSAPDKSGLPSDRFSAERTGGSVSTLTIQRTQQEDSAVYLCASTSRSSLDTQYFGPGTRLTVL.

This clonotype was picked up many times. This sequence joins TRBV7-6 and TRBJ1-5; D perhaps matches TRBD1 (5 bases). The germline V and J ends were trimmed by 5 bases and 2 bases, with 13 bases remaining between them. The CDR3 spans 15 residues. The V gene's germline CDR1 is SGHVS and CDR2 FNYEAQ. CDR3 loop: CASSRRGVGNQPQHF. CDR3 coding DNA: TGTGCCAGCAGCCGACGAGGGGTGGGCAATCAGCCCCAGCATTTT.

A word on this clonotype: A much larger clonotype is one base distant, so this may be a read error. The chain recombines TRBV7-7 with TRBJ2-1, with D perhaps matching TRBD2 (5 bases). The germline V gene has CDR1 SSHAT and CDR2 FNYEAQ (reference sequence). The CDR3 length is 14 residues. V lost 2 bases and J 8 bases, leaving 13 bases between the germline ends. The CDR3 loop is CASSLRGGPDEQFF. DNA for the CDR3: TGTGCCAGCAGCTTACGGGGTGGTCCGGATGAGCAGTTCTTC.

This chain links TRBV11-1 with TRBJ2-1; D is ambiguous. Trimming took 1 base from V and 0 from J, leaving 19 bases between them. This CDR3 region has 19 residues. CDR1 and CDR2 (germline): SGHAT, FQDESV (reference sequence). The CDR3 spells CASSLGAIWGWSSYNEQFF. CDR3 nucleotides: TGTGCCAGCAGCTTAGGGGCGATTTGGGGTTGGAGCTCCTACAATGAGCAGTTCTTC.

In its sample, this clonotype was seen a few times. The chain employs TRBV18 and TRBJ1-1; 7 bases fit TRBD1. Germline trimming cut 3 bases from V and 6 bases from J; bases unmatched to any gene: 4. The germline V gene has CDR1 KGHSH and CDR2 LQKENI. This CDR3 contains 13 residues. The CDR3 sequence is CASSPQGVAEAFF. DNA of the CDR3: TGTGCCAGCTCACCCCAGGGGGTCGCTGAAGCTTTCTTT.

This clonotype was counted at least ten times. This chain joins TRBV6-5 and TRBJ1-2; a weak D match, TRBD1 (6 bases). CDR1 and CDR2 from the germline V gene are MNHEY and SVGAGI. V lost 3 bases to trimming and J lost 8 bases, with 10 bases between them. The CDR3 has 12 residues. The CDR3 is CASSYTGRGYTF. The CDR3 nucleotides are TGTGCCAGCAGTTATACAGGGAGGGGCTACACCTTC.

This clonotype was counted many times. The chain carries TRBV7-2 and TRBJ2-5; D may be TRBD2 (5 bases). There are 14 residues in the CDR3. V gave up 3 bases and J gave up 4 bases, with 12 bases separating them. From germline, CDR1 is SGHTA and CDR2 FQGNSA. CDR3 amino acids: CASSFDRGGETQYF. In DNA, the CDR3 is TGTGCCAGCAGCTTCGATCGGGGTGGAGAGACCCAGTACTTC. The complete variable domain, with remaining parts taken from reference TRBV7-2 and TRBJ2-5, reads GAGVSQSPSNKVTEKGKDVELRCDPISGHTALYWYRQSLGQGLEFLIYFQGNSAPDKSGLPSDRFSAERTGGSVSTLTIQRTQQEDSAVYLCASSFDRGGETQYFGPGTRLLVL.

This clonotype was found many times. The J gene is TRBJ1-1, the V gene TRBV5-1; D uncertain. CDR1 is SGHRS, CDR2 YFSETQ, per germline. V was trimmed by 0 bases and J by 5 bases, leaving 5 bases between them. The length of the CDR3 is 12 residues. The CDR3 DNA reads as TGCGCCAGCAGCTTGGATATGACTGAAGCTTTCTTT. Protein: CASSLDMTEAFF.

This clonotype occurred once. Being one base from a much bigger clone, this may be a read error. The CDR3 DNA sequence: TGCATTGCCGTGAGTTCCTACAATGAGCAGTTCTTC. This codes for CIAVSSYNEQFF. The chain joins TRBV20-1 to TRBJ2-1; D is ambiguous. There are 12 residues in the CDR3. Germline V gene lookup returns CDR1 DFQATT and CDR2 SNEGSKA (reference sequence).

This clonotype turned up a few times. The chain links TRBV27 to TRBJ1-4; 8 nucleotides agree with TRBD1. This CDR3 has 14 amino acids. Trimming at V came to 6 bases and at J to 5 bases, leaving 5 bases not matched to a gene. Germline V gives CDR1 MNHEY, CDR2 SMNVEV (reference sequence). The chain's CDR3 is CASRRQGKNEKLFF. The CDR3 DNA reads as TGTGCCAGCAGACGACAGGGGAAGAATGAAAAACTGTTTTTT.

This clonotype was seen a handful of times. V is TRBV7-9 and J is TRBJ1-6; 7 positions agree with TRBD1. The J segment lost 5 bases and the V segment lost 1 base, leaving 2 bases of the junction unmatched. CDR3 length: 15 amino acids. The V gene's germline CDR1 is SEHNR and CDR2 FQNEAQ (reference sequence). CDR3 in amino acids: CASSLGDRDNSPLHF. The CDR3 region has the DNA TGTGCCAGCAGCTTAGGGGACAGAGATAATTCACCCCTCCACTTT. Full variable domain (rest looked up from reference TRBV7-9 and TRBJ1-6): DTGVSQNPRHKITKRGQNVTFRCDPISEHNRLYWYRQTLGQGPEFLTYFQNEAQLEKSRLLSDRFSAERPKGSFSTLEIQRTEQGDSAMYLCASSLGDRDNSPLHFGNGTRLTVT.